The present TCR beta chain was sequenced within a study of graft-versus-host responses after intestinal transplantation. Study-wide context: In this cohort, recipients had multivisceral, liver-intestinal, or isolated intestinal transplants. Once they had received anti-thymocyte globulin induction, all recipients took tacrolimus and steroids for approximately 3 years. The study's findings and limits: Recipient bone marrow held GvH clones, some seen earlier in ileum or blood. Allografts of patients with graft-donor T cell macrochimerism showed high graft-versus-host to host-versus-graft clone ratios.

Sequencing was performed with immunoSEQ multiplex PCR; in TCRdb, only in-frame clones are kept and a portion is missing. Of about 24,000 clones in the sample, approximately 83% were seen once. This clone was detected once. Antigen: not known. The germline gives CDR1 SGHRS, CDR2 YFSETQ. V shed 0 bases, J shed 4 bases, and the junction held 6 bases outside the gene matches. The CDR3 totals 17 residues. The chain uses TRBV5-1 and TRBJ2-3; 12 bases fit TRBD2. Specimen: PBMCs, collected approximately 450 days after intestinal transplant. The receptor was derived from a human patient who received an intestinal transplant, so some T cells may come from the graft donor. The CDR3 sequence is CASSLGTSGTFPDTQYF. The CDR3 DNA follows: TGCGCCAGCAGCTTGGGGACTAGCGGGACATTTCCAGATACGCAGTATTTT.